These 2 T cell receptor beta chains came from one sample sequenced in a study of OX40 agonist ivuxolimab in advanced cancers. Using immunoSEQ multiplex PCR, the repertoire was profiled, and TCRdb retains in-frame clones only, with some absent. The profile covers more than 60,000 clones, with around 87% appearing a single time and less than 0.25% taken by the ten largest. Here the sequenced sample was CD4+ or CD8+ T cells sorted from blood, taken in a trial of the OX40 agonist ivuxolimab. These receptors were obtained from an adult with an advanced solid tumor such as melanoma, head and neck, liver or kidney cancer.

This chain links TRBV2 with TRBJ2-5; no reliable D call. Between the trimmed V and J ends, which lost 5 bases and 5 bases, there was a span of 9 bases. Germline CDR1 SNHLY, CDR2 FYNNEI. The length of the CDR3 is 12 residues. CDR3: CASSYWVETQYF. The DNA of the CDR3 is TGTGCCAGCAGTTATTGGGTGGAGACCCAGTACTTC.

This chain links TRBV28 with TRBJ1-5, with unresolved D. V gave up 6 bases and J gave up 5 bases, with 14 bases separating them. CDR3 size: 14 residues. Looked up from germline, CDR1 is MDHEN and CDR2 is SYDVKM. The CDR3 coding sequence is TGTGCCAGCAGACTATGGCAGGTTGATCAGCCCCAGCATTTT. It encodes CASRLWQVDQPQHF.